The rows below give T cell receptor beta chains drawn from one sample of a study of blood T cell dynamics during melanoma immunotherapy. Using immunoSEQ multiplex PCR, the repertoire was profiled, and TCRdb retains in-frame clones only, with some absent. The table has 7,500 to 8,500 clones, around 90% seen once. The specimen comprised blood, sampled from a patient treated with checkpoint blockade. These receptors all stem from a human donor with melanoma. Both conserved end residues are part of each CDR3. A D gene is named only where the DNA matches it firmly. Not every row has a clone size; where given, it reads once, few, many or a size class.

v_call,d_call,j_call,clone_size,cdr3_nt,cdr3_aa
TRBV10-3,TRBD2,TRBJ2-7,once,TGTGCCATCAGTGAGGAAGCTAGCGGGTTCTACGAGCAGTACTTC,CAISEEASGFYEQYF
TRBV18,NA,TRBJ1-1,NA,TGTGCCAGCTCACCCGCCGACCGGGACGGCCTCGAAGCTTTCTTT,CASSPADRDGLEAFF
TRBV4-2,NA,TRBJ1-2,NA,TGTGCCAGCAGCCAAGAACAGGGCCGCTATGGCTACACCTTC,CASSQEQGRYGYTF
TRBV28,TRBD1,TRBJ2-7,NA,TGTGCCAGCAGTTTAGTGCAGGGGGCGAGAGAGCAGTACTTC,CASSLVQGAREQYF
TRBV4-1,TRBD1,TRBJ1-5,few,TGCGCCAGCAGCCAACCTGGGAGACAGGGGACCCAGCCCCAGCATTTT,CASSQPGRQGTQPQHF
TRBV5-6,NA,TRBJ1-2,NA,TGTGCCAGCAGCTTGGTGGCCACCGGACGTGGCTACACCTTC,CASSLVATGRGYTF
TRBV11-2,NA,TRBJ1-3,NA,TGTGCCAGCAGCTTAGAACGAGCGCCCCGAGGGACCATATATTTT,CASSLERAPRGTIYF
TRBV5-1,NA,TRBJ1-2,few,TGCGCCAGCAGCTTGGGACAGGACAACTATGGCTACACCTTC,CASSLGQDNYGYTF
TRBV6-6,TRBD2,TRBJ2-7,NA,TGTGCCAGCAGTCCACGGGAGGTTCTTAGTTCCGAGCAGTACTTC,CASSPREVLSSEQYF
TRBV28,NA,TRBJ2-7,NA,TGTGCCAGCAGGGGTTACGGCTACGAGCAGTACTTC,CASRGYGYEQYF
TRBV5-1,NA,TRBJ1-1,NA,TGCGCCAGCAGCTTGGAAGGGATCACTGAAGCTTTCTTT,CASSLEGITEAFF
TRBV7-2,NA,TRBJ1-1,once,TGTGCCAGCAGCTTACAGAGCCTACGCGGTCCCACTGAAGCTTTCTTT,CASSLQSLRGPTEAFF
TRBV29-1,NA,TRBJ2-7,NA,TGCAGCGTTGAACAGGGCGCCTACGAGCAGTACTTC,CSVEQGAYEQYF
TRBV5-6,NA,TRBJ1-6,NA,TGTGCCAGCAGCCAAGCCCCAGGGAAATTGGGTAATTCACCCCTCCACTTT,CASSQAPGKLGNSPLHF
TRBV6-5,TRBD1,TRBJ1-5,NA,TGTGCCAGCAGCTCCGGACAGGGGGAAGAGCCCCAGCATTTT,CASSSGQGEEPQHF
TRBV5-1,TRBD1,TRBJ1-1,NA,TGCGCCAGCAGCTCATCAAATAAACAGGGGTTTGGCACTGAAGCTTTCTTT,CASSSSNKQGFGTEAFF
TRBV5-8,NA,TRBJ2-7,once,TGTGCCAGCAGCTTGAGGAACAGGGCCCACGAGCAGTACTTC,CASSLRNRAHEQYF
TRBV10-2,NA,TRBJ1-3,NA,TGCGCCAGCAGTGAGTCGACGCGGATCTCTGGAAACACCATATATTTT,CASSESTRISGNTIYF
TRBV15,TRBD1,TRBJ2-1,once,TGTGCCACCAGCACGGGGACAGGGGGAGGGGTCAATGAGCAGTTCTTC,CATSTGTGGGVNEQFF
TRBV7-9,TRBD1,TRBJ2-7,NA,TGTGCCAGCAGCCCTAGGGCCGGGACAGCCTCCTACGAGCAGTACTTC,CASSPRAGTASYEQYF
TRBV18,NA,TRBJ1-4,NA,TGTGCCAGCTCACCCAGCTGGACGGGGTTAAATGAAAAACTGTTTTTT,CASSPSWTGLNEKLFF
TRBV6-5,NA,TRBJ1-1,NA,TGTGCCAGCCCATCACAGGTTGAAGCTTTCTTT,CASPSQVEAFF
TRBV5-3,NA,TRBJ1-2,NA,TGTGCCAGAAGCTTGGCCGGGGGACACTATGGCTACACCTTC,CARSLAGGHYGYTF